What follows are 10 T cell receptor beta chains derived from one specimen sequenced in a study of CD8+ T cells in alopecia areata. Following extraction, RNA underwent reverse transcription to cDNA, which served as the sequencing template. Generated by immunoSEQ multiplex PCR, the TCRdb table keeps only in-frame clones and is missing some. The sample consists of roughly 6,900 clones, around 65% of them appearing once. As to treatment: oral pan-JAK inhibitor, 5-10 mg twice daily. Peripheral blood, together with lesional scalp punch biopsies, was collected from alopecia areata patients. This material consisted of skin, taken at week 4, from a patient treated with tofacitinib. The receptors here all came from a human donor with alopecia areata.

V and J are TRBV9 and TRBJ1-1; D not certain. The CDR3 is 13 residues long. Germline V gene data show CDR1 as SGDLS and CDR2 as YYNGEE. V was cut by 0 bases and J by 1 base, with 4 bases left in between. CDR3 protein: CASSVAGNTEAFF. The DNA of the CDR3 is TGTGCCAGCAGCGTAGCGGGGAACACTGAAGCTTTCTTT.

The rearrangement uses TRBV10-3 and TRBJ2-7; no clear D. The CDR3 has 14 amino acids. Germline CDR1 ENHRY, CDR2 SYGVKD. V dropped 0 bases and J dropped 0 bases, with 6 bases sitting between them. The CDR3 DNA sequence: TGTGCCATCAGTGAGTCGGCCGGCTCCTACGAGCAGTACTTC. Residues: CAISESAGSYEQYF.

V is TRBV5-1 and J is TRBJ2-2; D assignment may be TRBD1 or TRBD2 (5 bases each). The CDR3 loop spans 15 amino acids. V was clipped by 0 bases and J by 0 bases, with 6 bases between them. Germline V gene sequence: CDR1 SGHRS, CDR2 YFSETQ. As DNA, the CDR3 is TGCGCCAGCAGCTTGGGAGGGGCGAACACCGGGGAGCTGTTTTTT. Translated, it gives CASSLGGANTGELFF.

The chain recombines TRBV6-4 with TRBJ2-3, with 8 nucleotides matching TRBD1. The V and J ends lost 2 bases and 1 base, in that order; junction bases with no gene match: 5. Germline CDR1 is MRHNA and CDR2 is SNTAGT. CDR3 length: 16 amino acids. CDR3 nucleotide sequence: TGTGCCAGCAGTGACACGCCGGGACAGGGCACAGATACGCAGTATTTT. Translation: CASSDTPGQGTDTQYF.

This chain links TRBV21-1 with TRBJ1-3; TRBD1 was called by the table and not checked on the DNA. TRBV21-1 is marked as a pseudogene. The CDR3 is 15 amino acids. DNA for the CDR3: TGTGCCAGCAGCAGTACAGGTACCTCTGGAAACACCATATATTTT. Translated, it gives CASSSTGTSGNTIYF.

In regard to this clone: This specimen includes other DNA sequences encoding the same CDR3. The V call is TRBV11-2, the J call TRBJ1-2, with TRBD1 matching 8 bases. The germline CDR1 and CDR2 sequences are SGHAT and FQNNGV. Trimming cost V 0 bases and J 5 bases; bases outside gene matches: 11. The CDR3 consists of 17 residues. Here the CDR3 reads CASSLDVRGLALYGYTF. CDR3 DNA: TGTGCCAGCAGCTTAGACGTCAGGGGGCTGGCATTATATGGCTACACCTTC.

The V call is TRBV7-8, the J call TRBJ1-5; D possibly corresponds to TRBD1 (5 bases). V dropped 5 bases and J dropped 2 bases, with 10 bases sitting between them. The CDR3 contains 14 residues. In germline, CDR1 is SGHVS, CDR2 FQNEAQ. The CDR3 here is CASSPEGRNQPQHF. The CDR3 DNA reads TGTGCCAGCAGCCCCGAGGGGCGCAATCAGCCCCAGCATTTT. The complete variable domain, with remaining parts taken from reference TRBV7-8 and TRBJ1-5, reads GAGVSQSPRYKVAKRGQDVALRCDPISGHVSLFWYQQALGQGPEFLTYFQNEAQLDKSGLPSDRFFAERPEGSVSTLKIQRTQQEDSAVYLCASSPEGRNQPQHFGDGTRLSIL.

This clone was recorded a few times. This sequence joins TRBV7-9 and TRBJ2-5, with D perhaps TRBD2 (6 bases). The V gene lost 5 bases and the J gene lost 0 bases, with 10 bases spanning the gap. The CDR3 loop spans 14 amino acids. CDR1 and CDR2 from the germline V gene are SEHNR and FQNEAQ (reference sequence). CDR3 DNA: TGTGCCAGCAGCCCAAGACTAGACCAAGAGACCCAGTACTTC. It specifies CASSPRLDQETQYF.

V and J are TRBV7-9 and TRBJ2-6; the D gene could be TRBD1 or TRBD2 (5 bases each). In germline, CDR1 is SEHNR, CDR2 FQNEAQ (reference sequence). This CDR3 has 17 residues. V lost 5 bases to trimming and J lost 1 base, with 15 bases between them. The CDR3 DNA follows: TGTGCCAGCAGCCAAGATCTTGGGGGATCTGGGGCCAACGTCCTGACTTTC. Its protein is CASSQDLGGSGANVLTF.

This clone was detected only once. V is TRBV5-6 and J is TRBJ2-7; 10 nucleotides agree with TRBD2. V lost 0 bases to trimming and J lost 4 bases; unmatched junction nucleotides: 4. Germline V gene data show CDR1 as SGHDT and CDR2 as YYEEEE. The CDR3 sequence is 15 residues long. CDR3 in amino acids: CASSLEIAGGYEQYF. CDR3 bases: TGTGCCAGCAGCTTGGAAATAGCGGGAGGTTACGAGCAGTACTTC. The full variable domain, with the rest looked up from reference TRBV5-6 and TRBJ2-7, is DAGVTQSPTHLIKTRGQQVTLRCSPKSGHDTVSWYQQALGQGPQFIFQYYEEEERQRGNFPDRFSGHQFPNYSSELNVNALLLGDSALYLCASSLEIAGGYEQYFGPGTRLTVT.